The 11 T cell receptor beta chains reported below all come from one sample, sequenced in a study of T cells in Graves' hyperthyroidism and ophthalmopathy. Amplified regions were TCR beta CDR3 sequences from RNA transcripts. The HTBI primer set was used in a first-round RT-PCR of the TCR CDR3. Using its own MiXCR run on the multiplex PCR reads, TCRdb lists one record per CDR3 protein. The sample contains over 550,000 distinct CDR3 sequences, 16% of which appear only once. Sample: blood. Receptors were obtained from a woman aged 18 to 35 with Graves' hyperthyroidism.

This CDR3 reads CASSQVIASTGELFF. DNA for the CDR3: TGTGCCAGCAGCCAAGTAATTGCCAGCACCGGGGAGCTGTTTTTT. This chain joins TRBV14 and TRBJ2-2; D call uncertain. The ends were cut back, 1 base at V and 4 bases at J, with 10 bases in the middle. This CDR3 contains 15 residues. The germline V gene has CDR1 SGHDN and CDR2 FVKESK.

This clonotype has at least ten counts. The chain joins TRBV20-1 to TRBJ2-3, with D tentatively TRBD2 (5 bases). Germline V gene sequence: CDR1 DFQATT, CDR2 SNEGSKA (reference sequence). CDR3 length equals 13 residues. The V gene lost 8 bases and the J gene lost 3 bases, with 15 bases spanning the gap. The CDR3 nucleotides read TGCAGTCCAAACCTTAGCGAAACAGATACGCAGTATTTT. It specifies CSPNLSETDTQYF.

In its sample, this clonotype was seen many times. The rearrangement uses TRBV6-2 or TRBV6-3 and TRBJ2-3, with a possible D match to TRBD2 (6 bases). The V end lost 0 bases, the J end lost 3 bases, and 10 bases lay between the germline ends. Per germline, CDR1 MNHEY and CDR2 SVGEGT. The length of the CDR3 is 15 residues. DNA of the CDR3: TGTGCCAGCAGTTACTCCTCCGGGAGTACAGATACGCAGTATTTT. It codes for CASSYSSGSTDTQYF.

This clonotype has only a few counts. This rearrangement joins TRBV20-1 to TRBJ2-7, with 12 bases lining up with TRBD2. This CDR3 comprises 15 residues. V gave up 0 bases and J gave up 2 bases; unmatched junction bases: 2. Germline V gene data show CDR1 as DFQATT and CDR2 as SNEGSKA (reference sequence). CDR3 protein: CSARESSGRAYEQYF. CDR3 nucleotides: TGCAGTGCTAGAGAGTCTAGCGGGAGGGCCTACGAGCAGTACTTC.

A few counts support this clonotype. This rearrangement joins TRBV7-9 to TRBJ2-7, with 7 positions matching TRBD1. This CDR3 contains 15 residues. Germline assignment: CDR1 SEHNR and CDR2 FQNEAQ (reference sequence). After removal of 1 base from V and 5 bases from J, the junction contained 8 bases not matched to a gene. DNA for the CDR3: TGTGCCAGCAGCTTAGGAGACAGGGAAGGGGACGAGCAGTACTTC. Amino acid sequence: CASSLGDREGDEQYF.

Only a few counts were recorded for this clonotype. At one of its ends the junction is not consistent with the germline gene, which may arise from a read error. CDR3 bases: TGTGCCAGCAGTACTCACACTAGAATAGATGCGCAGTATTTT. It specifies CASSTHTRIDAQYF. This chain links TRBV2 with TRBJ2-3; D is perhaps TRBD2 (5 bases). CDR1 and CDR2 (germline): SNHLY, FYNNEI. The CDR3 length is 14 residues.

This clonotype was observed many times. The CDR3 loop reads CASSLRGRTNTEAFF. The CDR3 DNA follows: TGTGCCAGCAGCCTCAGGGGGAGGACCAACACTGAAGCTTTCTTT. The chain is built from TRBV7-8 and TRBJ1-1, with TRBD1 matching over 7 bases. The CDR3 has 15 residues. Germline CDR1 and CDR2: SGHVS and FQNEAQ. Losses at the gene ends were 5 bases for V and 2 bases for J; bases not matched to a gene: 8.

This clonotype has a count of ten or more. The V call is TRBV28, the J call TRBJ2-3, with D unresolved. This CDR3 comprises 13 residues. Germline loops: CDR1 MDHEN, CDR2 SYDVKM. The V end lost 3 bases, the J end lost 4 bases, and 8 bases lay between the germline ends. The CDR3 loop reads CASSFQLADTQYF. The CDR3 DNA reads TGTGCCAGCAGTTTCCAACTCGCAGATACGCAGTATTTT.

This clonotype was counted at least ten times. This chain joins TRBV12-3 or TRBV12-4 and TRBJ2-7, with unresolved D. Trimming took 6 bases from V and 0 from J, leaving 9 bases between them. CDR3 length equals 13 residues. CDR3 in DNA: TGTGCCAGCAGGGCGACGGGCTCCTACGAGCAGTACTTC. Protein sequence: CASRATGSYEQYF.

This clonotype was observed many times. The chain links TRBV7-8 to TRBJ2-1; possibly TRBD1 or TRBD2 for D (5 bases each). The ends were cut back, 2 bases at V and 9 bases at J, with 11 bases in the middle. The CDR3 is 13 amino acids. Germline assignment: CDR1 SGHVS and CDR2 FQNEAQ. In nucleotides, the CDR3 is TGTGCCAGCAGCTTATGGGACGATGGTGAGCAGTTCTTC. Its protein product is CASSLWDDGEQFF.

This clonotype has at least ten counts. This sequence joins TRBV7-9 and TRBJ2-1, with D perhaps TRBD1 (5 bases). V was cut by 5 bases and J by 0 bases, with 11 bases left in between. CDR1 and CDR2 from the germline V gene are SEHNR and FQNEAQ (reference sequence). The CDR3 consists of 15 residues. For the CDR3, the DNA is TGTGCCAGCAGCACGCAGGGATTCTCCTACAATGAGCAGTTCTTC. Protein: CASSTQGFSYNEQFF. Supplemented by reference TRBV7-9 and TRBJ2-1, the full variable domain reads DTGVSQNPRHKITKRGQNVTFRCDPISEHNRLYWYRQTLGQGPEFLTYFQNEAQLEKSRLLSDRFSAERPKGSFSTLEIQRTEQGDSAMYLCASSTQGFSYNEQFFGPGTRLTVL.